The clone carrying this T cell receptor (beta chain) was recorded once. CDR3 length equals 12 residues. Trimming took off 5 bases at V and 4 bases at J, with 9 bases between the two ends. The V gene's germline CDR1 is GTSNPN and CDR2 SVGIG (reference sequence). Per the original data handling: Scientists estimated how many nucleated cells there were by amplifying reference gene primers. Sequencing was performed with immunoSEQ multiplex PCR; in TCRdb, only in-frame clones are kept and a portion is missing. The D gene and trimming were derived from the DNA, and the V and J assignments and clone size from that table. Of around 60,000 clones listed, approximately 77% are singletons. This entry belongs to a study of blood T cell repertoires in COVID-19. Looking at the study overall: COVID-19 samples from acute and convalescent phases originated in the United States, Italy and Spain. PBMCs, B-cell-depleted T cells, or T cells provided the cDNA or gDNA that made up the material.

The sequence was collected from a human donor in a cohort sampled during active COVID-19. The chain is built from TRBV30 and TRBJ1-3, with D perhaps matching TRBD1 (6 bases). The sequenced material came from peripheral blood. CDR3 protein: CAWAGQGNTIYF. CDR3 nucleotides: TGTGCCTGGGCTGGACAGGGAAACACCATATATTTT.